This passage covers 21 T cell receptor beta chains from one sample sequenced in a study of technical replicates of blood from several donors. TCRdb's copy holds only in-frame clones and misses some; the assay was immunoSEQ multiplex PCR. The repertoire holds around 68,000 clones, with under 98% as singletons. The sample comprised T cells isolated from PBMCs. The receptor source for this set is a human donor in good health.

V and J are TRBV5-5 and TRBJ1-1, with no clear D. The V gene lost 1 base and the J gene lost 3 bases, with 10 bases spanning the gap. The CDR3 length is 14 residues. Germline CDR1 and CDR2: SGHKS and YYEKEE (reference sequence). The CDR3 DNA is TGTGCCAGCAGCTTGAGTCCGACTGACACTGAAGCTTTCTTT. Amino acids: CASSLSPTDTEAFF.

This clone appeared a single time. The gene calls are TRBV6-5 and TRBJ2-5, with TRBD2 matching over 7 bases. The germline CDR1 and CDR2 sequences are MNHEY and SVGAGI. The CDR3 has 16 amino acids. With V trimmed by 2 bases and J by 4 bases, 10 bases remained unmatched. The CDR3 sequence: CASSYGLAAISETQYF. In DNA form, the CDR3 reads TGTGCCAGCAGTTACGGCCTAGCGGCCATTTCAGAGACCCAGTACTTC.

In DNA, the CDR3 is TGTGCCAGCAGTATCTTAGCGGGAGGGCCGGGAACAGATACGCAGTATTTT. This codes for CASSILAGGPGTDTQYF. The gene calls are TRBV7-9 and TRBJ2-3, with 11 bases fitting TRBD2. J lost 3 bases, V lost 6 bases, and 11 bases had no gene match. The CDR3 consists of 17 residues. Germline CDR1 is SEHNR and CDR2 is FQNEAQ (reference sequence). Together with reference TRBV7-9 and TRBJ2-3, the CDR3 gives the full variable domain: DTGVSQNPRHKITKRGQNVTFRCDPISEHNRLYWYRQTLGQGPEFLTYFQNEAQLEKSRLLSDRFSAERPKGSFSTLEIQRTEQGDSAMYLCASSILAGGPGTDTQYFGPGTRLTVL.

This chain joins TRBV7-3 and TRBJ2-3, with D maybe TRBD2 (7 bases). Germline CDR1 is SGHTA and CDR2 is FQGTGA. The ends were cut back, 5 bases at V and 0 bases at J, with 12 bases in the middle. The CDR3 contains 15 residues. The CDR3 here is CASSLGGQSTDTQYF. The CDR3 region has the DNA TGTGCCAGCAGCCTCGGGGGGCAAAGCACAGATACGCAGTATTTT.

This sequence joins TRBV7-9 and TRBJ2-3, with D unresolved. CDR3 length equals 11 residues. The V gene lost 5 bases and the J gene lost 6 bases, with 6 bases spanning the gap. Germline loops: CDR1 SEHNR, CDR2 FQNEAQ (reference sequence). CDR3 loop: CASSRVDTQYF. The CDR3 nucleotides are TGTGCCAGCAGCCGGGTGGATACGCAGTATTTT.

This sequence joins TRBV5-6 and TRBJ2-7; TRBD1 matches 9 bases. The CDR3 extends over 13 amino acids. Germline CDR1 reads SGHDT; CDR2 reads YYEEEE. V was clipped by 3 bases and J by 2 bases; unmatched bases: 0. The CDR3 protein is CASSWDRAYEQYF. The CDR3 DNA is TGTGCCAGCAGCTGGGACAGGGCCTACGAGCAGTACTTC.

The chain joins TRBV27 to TRBJ1-2; 8 bases are shared with TRBD1. The V gene's germline CDR1 is MNHEY and CDR2 SMNVEV (reference sequence). J was trimmed by 3 bases and V by 0 bases; bases with no gene match: 3. The CDR3 has 15 amino acids. CDR3 loop: CASSLSAGGYYGYTF. DNA for the CDR3: TGTGCCAGCAGTTTATCGGCAGGGGGCTACTATGGCTACACCTTC.

The chain employs TRBV4-1 and TRBJ2-3, with D unresolved. Germline CDR1 and CDR2: MGHRA and YSYEKL. This CDR3 has 17 amino acids. Trimming took off 4 bases at V and 0 bases at J, with 17 bases between the two ends. The DNA of the CDR3 is TGCGCCAGCAGCCTTATAGTGATGCCAGGCAGCACAGATACGCAGTATTTT. This translates into CASSLIVMPGSTDTQYF.

Remarks on this clone: The sample contains more than one DNA sequence encoding this CDR3. The genes are TRBV30 and TRBJ1-1; D is perhaps TRBD1 (5 bases). This CDR3 region has 13 residues. The germline V gene has CDR1 GTSNPN and CDR2 SVGIG (reference sequence). Deletions cut 0 bases from V and 4 bases from J, with 9 bases between. This CDR3 reads CAWSVLGGTEAFF. CDR3 DNA sequence: TGTGCCTGGAGTGTACTGGGGGGCACTGAAGCTTTCTTT.

This CDR3 is CASRGGVGEQFF. The CDR3 region has the DNA TGCGCCAGCAGGGGGGGAGTGGGAGAGCAGTTCTTC. V and J are TRBV10-2 and TRBJ2-1; D is perhaps TRBD2 (6 bases). This CDR3 has 12 amino acids. CDR1 WSHSY and CDR2 SAAADI come from the germline V gene. Trimming pared 6 bases from V and 10 bases from J, leaving 13 bases between.

As DNA, the CDR3 is TGTGCCAGCAGCGATCCGGGACTAGCGGGAGTTGATACGCAGTATTTT. Residues: CASSDPGLAGVDTQYF. V and J are TRBV28 and TRBJ2-3, with 14 bases that match TRBD2. The V gene's germline CDR1 is MDHEN and CDR2 SYDVKM. Trimming took 6 bases from V and 6 from J; bases not matched to a gene: 8. CDR3 length: 16 amino acids.

The V and J genes are TRBV2 and TRBJ1-4, with D possibly TRBD1 on 6 matching bases. This CDR3 has 16 amino acids. Germline V CDR1 and CDR2: SNHLY, FYNNEI. Trimming cost V 6 bases and J 0 bases, with 14 bases left between them. The CDR3 nucleotides read TGTGCCAGCAGCAGAGACTCAGGGGCAACTAATGAAAAACTGTTTTTT. It specifies CASSRDSGATNEKLFF.

The chain uses TRBV30 and TRBJ2-7; D uncertain. The CDR3 consists of 13 residues. Germline-derived CDR1 and CDR2 are GTSNPN and SVGIG (reference sequence). V lost 0 bases and J lost 0, with 6 bases in between. The CDR3 sequence is CAWSVKLSYEQYF. The CDR3 DNA reads TGTGCCTGGAGTGTTAAACTCTCCTACGAGCAGTACTTC. Variable domain in full (rest from reference TRBV30 and TRBJ2-7): SQTIHQWPATLVQPVGSPLSLECTVEGTSNPNLYWYRQAAGRGLQLLFYSVGIGQISSEVPQNLSASRPQDRQFILSSKKLLLSDSGFYLCAWSVKLSYEQYFGPGTRLTVT.

The chain has TRBV19 and TRBJ1-5, with unresolved D. Trimming cost V 6 bases and J 1 base, with 7 bases left between them. Germline V gene data show CDR1 as LNHDA and CDR2 as SQIVND (reference sequence). The CDR3 length is 13 residues. In nucleotides, the CDR3 is TGTGCCAGTAGCAGGAAGAGCAATCAGCCCCAGCATTTT. Amino acids: CASSRKSNQPQHF.

This clone has a single count. This sequence joins TRBV12-5 and TRBJ1-5; D is unresolved. The germline V gene has CDR1 LGHNT and CDR2 FRNRAP. V was clipped by 0 bases and J by 1 base, with 19 bases between them. There are 19 residues in the CDR3. The CDR3, as DNA: TGTGCTAGTGGTTTGGTGTTGGCCTTCCTCCCGGGGAGCAATCAGCCCCAGCATTTT. Its protein is CASGLVLAFLPGSNQPQHF.

The chain links TRBV9 to TRBJ2-6; 7 bases align to TRBD1. V lost 3 bases and J lost 0; bases outside the gene matches: 6. CDR1 and CDR2 from the germline V gene are SGDLS and YYNGEE. The CDR3 is 17 residues long. For the CDR3, the DNA is TGTGCCAGCAGCGCTACAGGGGCCTCCTCTGGGGCCAACGTCCTGACTTTC. Encoded protein: CASSATGASSGANVLTF.

The chain carries TRBV7-9 and TRBJ2-2; 9 bases are shared with TRBD1. The CDR3 extends over 16 amino acids. Germline V gives CDR1 SEHNR, CDR2 FQNEAQ (reference sequence). The V gene end was trimmed by 5 bases and the J gene end by 6 bases; junction bases not matched to a gene: 10. CDR3 coding DNA: TGTGCCAGCAGCAGTACGCCGGGACAGGGTCCCGGGGAGCTGTTTTTT. It codes for CASSSTPGQGPGELFF.

The V and J genes are TRBV6-1 and TRBJ2-7, with D maybe TRBD1 (5 bases). The germline V and J ends were trimmed by 5 bases and 6 bases, with 17 bases remaining between them. The V gene's germline CDR1 is MNHNS and CDR2 SASEGT. This CDR3 is 14 amino acids long. This CDR3 is CASSPQGTVGEQYF. The CDR3 DNA reads TGTGCCAGCAGTCCCCAGGGAACGGTGGGCGAGCAGTACTTC.

The rearrangement links TRBV14 to TRBJ1-1; a weak D match, TRBD1 (6 bases). The CDR3 spans 14 residues. Trimming cost V 0 bases and J 4 bases, with 9 bases left between them. Per the germline V gene, CDR1 is SGHDN and CDR2 is FVKESK. This CDR3 is CASSQEQGITEAFF. The CDR3 DNA reads TGTGCCAGCAGCCAAGAACAGGGAATCACTGAAGCTTTCTTT.

V usage is TRBV2 and J usage is TRBJ1-2; 9 nucleotides agree with TRBD1. Looked up from germline, CDR1 is SNHLY and CDR2 is FYNNEI. V dropped 4 bases and J dropped 6; count of bases not matched to a gene: 6. This CDR3 has 14 amino acids. The DNA for the CDR3 is TGTGCCAGCAGTGGGACAGGGGCTTTCGATGGCTACACCTTC. Protein product: CASSGTGAFDGYTF. Full variable domain (rest looked up from reference TRBV2 and TRBJ1-2): EPEVTQTPSHQVTQMGQEVILRCVPISNHLYFYWYRQILGQKVEFLVSFYNNEISEKSEIFDDQFSVERPDGSNFTLKIRSTKLEDSAMYFCASSGTGAFDGYTFGSGTRLTVV.

The V gene is TRBV4-1, the J gene TRBJ2-1; D not certain. Germline V gene lookup returns CDR1 MGHRA and CDR2 YSYEKL. This CDR3 has 12 residues. Trimming took 0 bases from V and 10 from J, leaving 7 bases between them. As DNA, the CDR3 is TGCGCCAGCAGCCAAGACTTAGTAGAGCAGTTCTTC. Encoded protein: CASSQDLVEQFF.